This TCR beta chain was documented in a study of T cell repertoires in cytomegalovirus infection. About the study: HLA-C-restricted CMV epitopes, recently identified, and well-studied HLA-B-restricted ones were used by the study. Matching HLA type, along with CMV infection, was indicated by public TCR beta signatures.

Worth noting for this clonotype: Its antigen is not identified.

The CDR3 contains 14 residues. CDR1 and CDR2 from the germline V gene are SGHTA and FQGNSA. J was trimmed by 5 bases and V by 5 bases; bases with no gene match: 5. Study-level findings and limits: Clonotype analysis showed dominance of the ex vivo response by HLA-C-restricted CMV-specific TCR beta clonotypes.

TCRdb re-analysed the reads in MiXCR, keeping a single row per CDR3 protein. The data show 450,000 to 650,000 distinct CDR3 sequences, roughly 43% seen once. This receptor was obtained from a human donor in good health (CMV status not recorded). Some clones in this sample may be carry-over from other donors' samples. V gene TRBV7-2 combines with J gene TRBJ2-1; 8 positions agree with TRBD2. The material sequenced was cultured PBMCs, taken from culture after CMV antigen stimulation. This chain's CDR3 is CASSPNSGDNEQFF. The DNA of the CDR3 is TGTGCCAGCAGCCCGAATAGCGGGGACAATGAGCAGTTCTTC.